This T cell receptor beta chain appears in the sequencing data of a study of T cells after somatic rescue of genetic block. Germline lookup yields CDR1 SGDLS and CDR2 YYNGEE. This CDR3 comprises 15 residues. The V gene lost 0 bases and the J gene lost 1 base, with 8 bases spanning the gap. Profiling relied on immunoSEQ multiplex PCR, and the TCRdb table lists in-frame clones only, not all of them. The repertoire holds 80,000 to 90,000 clones, with about 87% as singletons. V usage is TRBV9 and J usage is TRBJ1-3; D is uncertain. The TCR sequence derives from a woman aged 18-35 years. Sequenced material: peripheral blood mononuclear cells (PBMCs). The CDR3: CASSVGTLSGNTIYF. The CDR3, as DNA: TGTGCCAGCAGCGTAGGGACCTTGTCTGGAAACACCATATATTTT.